This T cell receptor beta chain was sequenced in a study of CD8 T cells in ankylosing spondylitis. TCRdb reprocessed the 5' RACE reads with MiXCR, giving one entry per CDR3 protein. The table includes around 150,000 distinct CDR3 sequences, 6% to 8.5% detected once. Only a few counts were recorded for this clonotype. Germline assignment: CDR1 SGHDT and CDR2 YYEEEE. The CDR3 is 14 amino acids. Trimming stripped 0 bases from V and 3 bases from J, with 9 bases between. The sequence derives from a female donor with ankylosing spondylitis or in good health (not recorded which). Sequencing was carried out using blood, either unsorted or a sorted T cell fraction (not recorded which). The V and J genes are TRBV5-6 and TRBJ2-5; D possibly corresponds to TRBD1 (5 bases). Here the CDR3 reads CASSLGQKKETQYF. The CDR3 DNA reads TGTGCCAGCAGCTTGGGACAGAAGAAAGAGACCCAGTACTTC.